This T cell receptor (beta chain) came from a study of siplizumab effects on memory and regulatory T cells. Study-level findings and limits: The apparent diversity of naive T cells exceeded that of memory cells, and naive T cells seemed to make a major contribution to the alloresponse. Mappable alloreactive CD4+ clones averaged approximately 70% Treg-derived with siplizumab versus about 27% in controls.

Turning to this clone: Its specificity is not known.

Each sample had roughly 10^5 TCR templates assayed. Generated by immunoSEQ multiplex PCR, the TCRdb table keeps only in-frame clones and is missing some. Of 90,000 to 130,000 clones listed, about nine tenths are singletons. What was sequenced was CD4+ T cells sorted from blood. The source is a human donor in good health.

This chain's CDR3 is CSATSRQGAFF. The CDR3 coding sequence is TGCAGTGCTACTTCGCGACAGGGAGCTTTCTTT. The V call is TRBV20-1, the J call TRBJ1-1; the match to TRBD1 covers 7 bases. There are 11 residues in the CDR3. Germline V CDR1 and CDR2: DFQATT, SNEGSKA (reference sequence). With 4 bases clipped from V and 10 bases from J, the junction kept 6 bases outside the gene matches.